These 3 T cell receptor beta chains originate from one sample sequenced in a study of T cells in localized non-small cell lung cancer. Profiling relied on immunoSEQ multiplex PCR, and the TCRdb table lists in-frame clones only, not all of them. The data show 45,000 or so clones, around 86% seen once. Sequencing used PBMCs, obtained before any cancer treatment. The source is a man aged 40 to 75 with stage II lung adenocarcinoma.

The V and J genes are TRBV2 and TRBJ2-7, with a possible D match to TRBD2 (5 bases). The CDR3 has 15 amino acids. Germline loops: CDR1 SNHLY, CDR2 FYNNEI. V dropped 3 bases and J dropped 5 bases, with 17 bases sitting between them. CDR3 region: CASSDAGAAVNEQYV. CDR3 nucleotides: TGTGCCAGCAGTGACGCGGGTGCGGCAGTCAACGAGCAGTACGTC.

This chain uses TRBV6-5 with TRBJ1-1; D not certain. This CDR3 region has 15 residues. V lost 0 bases to trimming and J lost 4 bases, with 12 bases between them. Germline V lookup: CDR1 MNHEY, CDR2 SVGAGI. CDR3 nucleotide sequence: TGTGCCAGCAGTTACTCGCTCGGTATCAGCACTGAAGCTTTCTTT. Translation: CASSYSLGISTEAFF.

This chain links TRBV7-6 with TRBJ2-7; a possible D gene is TRBD2 (6 bases). Trimming took off 0 bases at V and 5 bases at J, with 23 bases between the two ends. Germline V gene data show CDR1 as SGHVS and CDR2 as FNYEAQ. The CDR3 covers 18 residues. DNA of the CDR3: TGTGCCAGCAGCTTAGCGGGTCCGGTCGGGGAGGTGGGAAACGAGCAGTACTTC. This translates into CASSLAGPVGEVGNEQYF.